This TCR beta chain emerged from a study of technical replicates of blood from a few donors. Germline V gene data show CDR1 as GTSNPN and CDR2 as SVGIG (reference sequence). This CDR3 has 13 residues. V was shortened by 4 bases and J by 3 bases, with 12 bases between the two germline ends. TCRdb's table, derived via immunoSEQ multiplex PCR, lists solely in-frame clones and lacks some. The data show about 6,900 clones, approximately 95% seen once. The source of this sequence is a human donor in good health. Sequenced material: PBMCs. This chain joins TRBV30 and TRBJ1-2; D uncertain. The CDR3 sequence: CAWTVTSYYGYTF. The CDR3 region has the DNA TGTGCCTGGACGGTGACTAGTTACTATGGCTACACCTTC.